This TCR beta chain comes out of a study of neurological immune-mediated disorders. Study observations and caveats: CDR3 amino acid sequences of expanded clones were not shared across subjects, a result suggesting private repertoires in all groups.

Germline loops: CDR1 SGHRS, CDR2 YFSETQ. V was shortened by 3 bases and J by 2 bases, with 10 bases between the two germline ends. The CDR3 contains 14 residues. At least ten counts were recorded for this clonotype. The antigen is unknown. As for the cDNA, it was generated by 5'RACE with 10-nucleotide random UMIs. Every sequencing run generated over 160 million TCR-beta sequences from 15-18 subjects. TCRdb independently ran MiXCR on the 5' RACE reads; one entry per CDR3 protein. The table shows more than 40,000 distinct CDR3 sequences, with more than 9.5% occurring only once. Time point in this sample: longitudinal time-point 3. Unsorted libraries were derived from 2 million PBMCs stored at -80 C.

The chain has TRBV5-1 and TRBJ2-3, with D possibly being TRBD1 or TRBD2 (5 bases each). The sample taken for sequencing was PBMCs. The receptor comes from a male donor with HTLV-1-associated myelopathy (HAM/TSP). The CDR3 is CASSWGLATDTQYF. The CDR3 coding sequence is TGCGCCAGCAGCTGGGGGTTGGCCACAGATACGCAGTATTTT.